These 27 T cell receptor beta chains were all obtained from the same sample, sequenced in a study of blood T cell repertoires in COVID-19. Libraries were prepared by immunoSEQ multiplex PCR; TCRdb keeps only in-frame clonotypes and omits some of them. The sample holds hundreds of thousands of clones, more than 85% seen once. Sample: peripheral blood. These receptors all come from a man in his forties or fifties with acute or convalescent COVID-19.

The gene calls are TRBV6-5 and TRBJ1-4; 9 nucleotides match TRBD1. From germline, CDR1 is MNHEY and CDR2 SVGAGI. The CDR3 covers 16 residues. V shed 4 bases and J 0 bases; nucleotides not matched to a gene: 3. CDR3 loop: CASSWGQGSTNEKLFF. The CDR3 coding sequence is TGTGCCAGCAGTTGGGGACAGGGCTCAACTAATGAAAAACTGTTTTTT.

There are a few counts of this clone. This rearrangement joins TRBV27 to TRBJ1-1; D is ambiguous. The CDR3 consists of 16 residues. V lost 2 bases and J lost 1, with 14 bases in between. CDR1 is MNHEY, CDR2 SMNVEV, per germline (reference sequence). In DNA form, the CDR3 reads TGTGCCAGCAGTTTAAGCCCCGGGGTGGGGAACACTGAAGCTTTCTTT. It is translated as CASSLSPGVGNTEAFF.

This chain links TRBV7-9 with TRBJ2-2, with unresolved D. Germline V gives CDR1 SEHNR, CDR2 FQNEAQ (reference sequence). Deletions cut 5 bases from V and 6 bases from J, with 16 bases between. This CDR3 contains 15 residues. The CDR3 loop reads CASSLLEPAAGELFF. In DNA form, the CDR3 reads TGTGCCAGCAGCCTCCTCGAGCCCGCCGCCGGGGAGCTGTTTTTT. Looking up the rest from reference TRBV7-9 and TRBJ2-2 gives the full variable domain: DTGVSQNPRHKITKRGQNVTFRCDPISEHNRLYWYRQTLGQGPEFLTYFQNEAQLEKSRLLSDRFSAERPKGSFSTLEIQRTEQGDSAMYLCASSLLEPAAGELFFGEGSRLTVL.

V is TRBV10-3 and J is TRBJ1-6; D is unresolved. The CDR3 length is 13 residues. Trimming cost V 2 bases and J 6 bases, with 5 bases left between them. Germline assignment: CDR1 ENHRY and CDR2 SYGVKD. CDR3 DNA: TGTGCCATCAGTGAGGGGCGTAATTCACCCCTCCACTTT. Translated, it gives CAISEGRNSPLHF.

The chain links TRBV2 to TRBJ1-6, with a possible D match to TRBD1 (6 bases). Germline CDR1 reads SNHLY; CDR2 reads FYNNEI. V lost 4 bases and J lost 8, with 12 bases in between. The CDR3 totals 14 residues. The CDR3 loop reads CASSGTETYSPLHF. CDR3 coding DNA: TGTGCCAGCAGTGGGACAGAAACTTATTCACCCCTCCACTTT.

The chain carries TRBV4-3 and TRBJ1-1, with 7 bases lining up with TRBD1. This CDR3 is built from 14 residues. The germline gives CDR1 LGHNA, CDR2 YSLEER. The V gene end was trimmed by 4 bases and the J gene end by 4 bases; junction bases not matched to a gene: 6. The CDR3 is CASSPGQVGTEAFF. CDR3 bases: TGCGCCAGCAGCCCCGGACAGGTTGGCACTGAAGCTTTCTTT.

This rearrangement joins TRBV27 to TRBJ1-1; 7 nucleotides align to TRBD1. Trimming removed 6 bases from V and 3 bases from J; junction bases left unmatched: 10. Germline V gene data show CDR1 as MNHEY and CDR2 as SMNVEV (reference sequence). The CDR3 runs 15 residues. The CDR3 here is CASSRRQGTDTEAFF. CDR3 DNA: TGTGCCAGCAGCCGAAGACAGGGAACCGACACTGAAGCTTTCTTT.

The rearrangement joins TRBV4-2 to TRBJ1-2; D possibly corresponds to TRBD1 (5 bases). The CDR3 has 14 residues. Germline V lookup: CDR1 LGHNA, CDR2 YNFKEQ. The V gene lost 4 bases and the J gene lost 2 bases, with 11 bases spanning the gap. The CDR3 nucleotides read TGTGCCAGCAGCCGAGAACAGGAAAACTATGGCTACACCTTC. This sequence encodes CASSREQENYGYTF.

This clone appeared once. The chain carries TRBV2 and TRBJ2-5; 11 bases match TRBD1. The CDR3 is 14 amino acids. Germline V CDR1 and CDR2: SNHLY, FYNNEI. V lost 5 bases and J lost 3; bases outside the gene matches: 2. The CDR3: CASSRTGGKETQYF. DNA of the CDR3: TGTGCCAGCAGTAGGACAGGGGGCAAAGAGACCCAGTACTTC.

The V call is TRBV7-3, the J call TRBJ2-1, with 7 bases matching TRBD1. Germline assignment: CDR1 SGHTA and CDR2 FQGTGA. This CDR3 region has 15 residues. V lost 6 bases to trimming and J lost 5 bases; unmatched junction nucleotides: 10. CDR3: CASRRGLSPNNEQFF. The DNA for the CDR3 is TGTGCCAGCAGAAGGGGGCTCTCCCCTAACAATGAGCAGTTCTTC.

The rearrangement joins TRBV18 to TRBJ1-2; D is unclear. This CDR3 region has 13 residues. The V gene's germline CDR1 is KGHSH and CDR2 LQKENI. The V end lost 6 bases, the J end lost 5 bases, and 13 bases lay between the germline ends. The CDR3 sequence is CASSPDREYGYTF. The CDR3 DNA reads as TGTGCCAGCTCCCCGGATCGGGAGTATGGCTACACCTTC.

This sequence joins TRBV2 and TRBJ1-2; TRBD1 might be the D (5 bases). CDR3 length: 12 amino acids. The V end was cut by 10 bases, the J end by 4 bases, with 13 bases between. CDR1 is SNHLY, CDR2 FYNNEI, per germline. The CDR3, as DNA: TGTGCCACCAAGGGGCTTAGCTATGGCTACACCTTC. Translation gives CATKGLSYGYTF.

CDR3 in amino acids: CASTTGGLETQYF. The CDR3 DNA reads as TGTGCCAGCACCACTGGGGGGTTAGAGACCCAGTACTTC. The V and J genes are TRBV3-1 (or the pseudogene TRBV3-2) and TRBJ2-5; TRBD2 is a possible D gene (6 bases). CDR3 length: 13 residues. The germline V and J ends were trimmed by 7 bases and 4 bases, with 13 bases remaining between them. Germline CDR1 reads LGHDT; CDR2 reads YNNKEL (reference sequence).

V and J are TRBV19 and TRBJ2-7; TRBD1 might be the D (6 bases). CDR3 length: 18 amino acids. The germline V gene has CDR1 LNHDA and CDR2 SQIVND (reference sequence). Trimming stripped 3 bases from V and 1 base from J, with 22 bases between. CDR3 DNA: TGTGCCAGTAGTATCCGACCCCGAACTTGGGACACTTCCTACGAGCAGTACTTC. It encodes CASSIRPRTWDTSYEQYF.

The chain employs TRBV10-3 and TRBJ2-1; 12 bases fit TRBD1. The ends lost 9 bases at V and 7 bases at J; junction bases unmatched: 1. The CDR3 runs to 12 residues. Germline V gene data show CDR1 as ENHRY and CDR2 as SYGVKD. The CDR3 DNA sequence: TGTGCCATGGGACAGGGGGCGAATGAGCAGTTCTTC. Translating gives CAMGQGANEQFF.

V is TRBV4-1 and J is TRBJ1-5; perhaps TRBD1 as D (5 bases). The CDR3 spans 14 residues. The germline gives CDR1 MGHRA, CDR2 YSYEKL. V lost 4 bases, J lost 5 bases, and 12 bases lay in between. The CDR3 reads CASSLGTGDQPQHF. CDR3 nucleotide sequence: TGCGCCAGCAGCCTGGGGACGGGGGATCAGCCCCAGCATTTT.

The rearrangement uses TRBV24-1 and TRBJ2-7, with 8 bases fitting TRBD2. V gave up 5 bases and J gave up 1 base; unmatched junction bases: 9. Germline CDR1 KGHDR, CDR2 SFDVKD. There are 16 residues in the CDR3. The chain's CDR3 is CATSVYLAGVSYEQYF. The CDR3, as DNA: TGTGCCACCAGTGTTTATCTAGCGGGCGTATCCTACGAGCAGTACTTC.

The J gene is TRBJ1-3, the V gene TRBV30; D perhaps matches TRBD1 (5 bases). V shed 2 bases and J shed 0 bases, with 8 bases lying between them. CDR3 size: 14 residues. CDR1 is GTSNPN and CDR2 is SVGIG in the germline V gene (reference sequence). The CDR3 DNA sequence: TGTGCCTGGAGTCTACAGGCCTCTGGAAACACCATATATTTT. This codes for CAWSLQASGNTIYF.

The V call is TRBV3-1 (or the pseudogene TRBV3-2), the J call TRBJ2-5, with 12 bases aligning to TRBD1. The germline CDR1 and CDR2 sequences are LGHDT and YNNKEL (reference sequence). The CDR3 sequence is 16 residues long. Trimming cost V 2 bases and J 5 bases; bases outside gene matches: 6. CDR3 residues: CASSQRGTGGHETQYF. The CDR3 region has the DNA TGTGCCAGCAGCCAACGGGGGACAGGGGGCCATGAGACCCAGTACTTC.

The chain carries TRBV5-1 and TRBJ1-4; D call uncertain. Trimming shortened V by 0 bases and J by 8 bases, and 11 bases separated the two germline ends. The CDR3 loop spans 14 amino acids. CDR1 is SGHRS, CDR2 YFSETQ, per germline. The CDR3 is CASSLGQMEEKLFF. The CDR3 DNA reads as TGCGCCAGCAGCTTGGGCCAGATGGAGGAAAAACTGTTTTTT. The full variable domain, its missing parts supplied by reference TRBV5-1 and TRBJ1-4, is KAGVTQTPRYLIKTRGQQVTLSCSPISGHRSVSWYQQTPGQGLQFLFEYFSETQRNKGNFPGRFSGRQFSNSRSEMNVSTLELGDSALYLCASSLGQMEEKLFFGSGTQLSVL.

The J gene is TRBJ1-6, the V gene TRBV13; D not resolved. The CDR3 consists of 14 residues. CDR1 PRHDT and CDR2 FYEKMQ come from the germline V gene (reference sequence). Trimming took off 1 base at V and 10 bases at J, with 11 bases between the two ends. The CDR3 DNA is TGTGCCAGCAGCTTAGTTGACGGAGGATCACCCCTCCACTTT. This gives the protein CASSLVDGGSPLHF.

The chain employs TRBV12-3 or TRBV12-4 and TRBJ2-7; maybe TRBD1 (6 bases). The CDR3 is made up of 12 amino acids. Trimming took off 4 bases at V and 9 bases at J, with 13 bases between the two ends. The CDR3 DNA reads as TGTGCCAGCAGTTGGACAGTACTCGGGCAGTACTTC. Translated: CASSWTVLGQYF.

The chain is built from TRBV24-1 and TRBJ2-2; 7 nucleotides agree with TRBD2. CDR1 KGHDR and CDR2 SFDVKD come from the germline V gene. After removal of 2 bases from V and 2 bases from J, the junction contained 4 bases not matched to a gene. The CDR3 loop spans 16 amino acids. The CDR3, as DNA: TGTGCCACCAGTGATTGGAGCGGGACCAACACCGGGGAGCTGTTTTTT. Its protein product is CATSDWSGTNTGELFF.

The V gene is TRBV6-6, the J gene TRBJ2-7; a weak D match, TRBD1 (6 bases). CDR3 length: 15 residues. The germline CDR1 and CDR2 sequences are MNHNY and SVGAGI (reference sequence). Trimming cost V 2 bases and J 2 bases, with 13 bases left between them. CDR3 in amino acids: CASSYEVRGAYEQYF. The CDR3 DNA follows: TGTGCCAGCAGTTACGAAGTCAGGGGCGCCTACGAGCAGTACTTC.

V usage is TRBV11-2 and J usage is TRBJ1-1, with TRBD1 matching 7 bases. J lost 0 bases, V lost 2 bases, and 12 bases had no gene match. This CDR3 contains 18 residues. Germline V gene lookup returns CDR1 SGHAT and CDR2 FQNNGV. The CDR3 is CASSLTIALGQMNTEAFF. In DNA form, the CDR3 reads TGTGCCAGCAGCTTAACCATTGCCCTGGGACAGATGAACACTGAAGCTTTCTTT.

V is TRBV27 and J is TRBJ2-1, with TRBD2 matching 11 bases. Germline CDR1 and CDR2: MNHEY and SMNVEV (reference sequence). V shed 5 bases and J 3 bases; nucleotides not matched to a gene: 6. This CDR3 has 16 residues. CDR3 loop: CASSRASGGNYNEQFF. Here the CDR3 DNA reads TGTGCCAGCAGTCGGGCTAGCGGGGGGAACTACAATGAGCAGTTCTTC.

J is TRBJ2-3 and V is TRBV27; 9 bases map to TRBD2. Germline lookup yields CDR1 MNHEY and CDR2 SMNVEV (reference sequence). CDR3 length: 18 residues. The J segment lost 9 bases and the V segment lost 5 bases, leaving 21 bases of the junction unmatched. This chain's CDR3 is CASSPSPRVAGEAGTQYF. CDR3 DNA sequence: TGTGCCAGCAGTCCCTCCCCTAGGGTAGCGGGAGAAGCGGGGACGCAGTATTTT.